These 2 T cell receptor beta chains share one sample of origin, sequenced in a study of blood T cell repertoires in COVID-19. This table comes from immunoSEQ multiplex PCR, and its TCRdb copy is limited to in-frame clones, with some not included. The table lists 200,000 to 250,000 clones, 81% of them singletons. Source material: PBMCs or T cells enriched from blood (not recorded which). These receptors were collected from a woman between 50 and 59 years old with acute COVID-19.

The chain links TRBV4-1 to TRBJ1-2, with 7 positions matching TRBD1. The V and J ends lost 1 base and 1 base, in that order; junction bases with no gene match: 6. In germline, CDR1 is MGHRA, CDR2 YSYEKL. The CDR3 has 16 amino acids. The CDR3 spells CASSQGMDRLNYGYTF. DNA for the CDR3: TGCGCCAGCAGCCAAGGCATGGACAGGCTTAACTATGGCTACACCTTC.

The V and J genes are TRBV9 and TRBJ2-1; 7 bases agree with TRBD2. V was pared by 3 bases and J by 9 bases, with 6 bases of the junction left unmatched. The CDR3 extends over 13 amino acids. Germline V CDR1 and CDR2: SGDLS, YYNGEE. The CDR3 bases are TGTGCCAGCAGCGCGAGGGGAGGGGTTGAGCAGTTCTTC. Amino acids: CASSARGGVEQFF.